The 18 T cell receptor beta chains below were found in one sample sequenced in a study of CD8 T cells in ankylosing spondylitis. These receptors have no identified antigens. Study results and limitations: Seven to nine highly homologous variants formed a TCR beta motif that appeared characteristic of ankylosing spondylitis blood.

TCRdb ran MiXCR on the 5' RACE reads and lists one entry per CDR3 protein. The sample lists about 700,000 distinct CDR3 sequences, around 20% occurring once. Sequencing was performed on blood, either unsorted or a sorted T cell fraction (not recorded which). These receptor sequences come from a male donor with ankylosing spondylitis.

This clonotype was found a few times. The chain is built from TRBV20-1 and TRBJ1-2; unclear D gene. The V gene lost 3 bases and the J gene lost 2 bases, with 7 bases spanning the gap. This CDR3 comprises 12 residues. Germline V gives CDR1 DFQATT, CDR2 SNEGSKA (reference sequence). The CDR3 DNA is TGCAGTGCTAGTAACAGAAACTATGGCTACACCTTC. It encodes CSASNRNYGYTF.

This clonotype was observed a handful of times. In nucleotides, the CDR3 is TGTGCCACCAGCAGAAAGACAGAAACTGAAGCTTTCTTT. Residues: CATSRKTETEAFF. The chain is built from TRBV15 and TRBJ1-1; possibly TRBD1 for D (5 bases). Germline values: CDR1 LNHNV, CDR2 YYDKDF (reference sequence). V was pared by 2 bases and J by 5 bases, with 9 bases between. The CDR3 is 13 residues long.

This clonotype was counted between two and nine times. The gene calls are TRBV5-1 and TRBJ2-7; unclear D gene. The germline V and J ends were trimmed by 1 base and 3 bases, with 14 bases remaining between them. The germline V gene encodes CDR1 SGHRS and CDR2 YFSETQ. This CDR3 comprises 15 residues. DNA for the CDR3: TGCGCCAGCAGCTTGCCGAGTAGAATCGACTACGAGCAGTACTTC. Translation: CASSLPSRIDYEQYF.

The V gene is TRBV5-6, the J gene TRBJ2-3; D perhaps matches TRBD2 (6 bases). The CDR3 totals 17 residues. Between the trimmed V and J ends, which lost 1 base and 3 bases, there was a span of 18 bases. Germline CDR1 and CDR2: SGHDT and YYEEEE. In DNA form, the CDR3 reads TGTGCCAGCAGCTTGACCAAGAGGAGGGGCGGGACAGATACGCAGTATTTT. It is translated as CASSLTKRRGGTDTQYF.

The table lists this clonotype with a few counts. The chain is built from TRBV12-3 or TRBV12-4 and TRBJ1-1; D remains unclear. The CDR3 extends over 13 amino acids. V was trimmed by 3 bases and J by 7 bases, leaving 12 bases between them. Here the CDR3 DNA reads TGTGCCAGCAGTTTTAGGCCAGGTGGTGAAGCTTTCTTT. Protein: CASSFRPGGEAFF.

In this sample, this clonotype turned up many times. J is TRBJ2-7 and V is TRBV12-3 or TRBV12-4, with a tentative D call TRBD1 (6 bases). The CDR3 extends over 14 amino acids. V lost 5 bases, J lost 2 bases, and 13 bases lay in between. The CDR3 protein is CASSPPGQPYEQYF. The CDR3 bases are TGTGCCAGCAGTCCCCCGGGACAACCCTACGAGCAGTACTTC.

Many counts were recorded for this clonotype. The chain joins TRBV15 to TRBJ2-2; 7 nucleotides align to TRBD1. The CDR3 has 16 amino acids. Trimming cost V 3 bases and J 6 bases; bases outside gene matches: 10. In germline, CDR1 is LNHNV, CDR2 YYDKDF (reference sequence). CDR3 sequence reads: CATSSATTGESGELFF. Written as DNA, the CDR3 is TGTGCCACCAGCAGTGCTACCACAGGGGAGTCCGGGGAGCTGTTTTTT.

V is TRBV7-9 and J is TRBJ1-2; TRBD1 might be the D (6 bases). V lost 6 bases to trimming and J lost 6 bases, with 14 bases between them. The V gene's germline CDR1 is SEHNR and CDR2 FQNEAQ (reference sequence). This CDR3 is built from 13 residues. CDR3 amino acids: CASSIRGAHGYTF. In DNA, the CDR3 is TGTGCCAGCAGTATCCGGGGGGCTCATGGCTACACCTTC.

This clonotype was detected only a few times. V gene TRBV4-1 combines with J gene TRBJ2-7; no definite D call. CDR3 size: 12 residues. V was trimmed by 0 bases and J by 5 bases, leaving 5 bases between them. The V gene's germline CDR1 is MGHRA and CDR2 YSYEKL. The CDR3 sequence is CASSQDPNEQYF. The CDR3 DNA sequence: TGCGCCAGCAGCCAAGACCCCAACGAGCAGTACTTC.

J is TRBJ2-3 and V is TRBV27; perhaps D is TRBD1 or TRBD2 (5 bases each). The germline CDR1 and CDR2 sequences are MNHEY and SMNVEV (reference sequence). This CDR3 contains 15 residues. V was shortened by 6 bases and J by 1 base, with 14 bases between the two germline ends. The CDR3 region is CASSFFQGGTDTQYF. For the CDR3, the DNA is TGTGCCAGCAGCTTTTTTCAGGGAGGCACAGATACGCAGTATTTT.

In DNA, the CDR3 is TGTGCCATCAGTACTAGCGGGGGCAGCACAGATACGCAGTATTTT. Protein: CAISTSGGSTDTQYF. V gene TRBV10-3 combines with J gene TRBJ2-3; 11 bases are a match to TRBD2. CDR3 length: 15 residues. J lost 0 bases, V lost 5 bases, and 1 base had no gene match. Germline CDR1 reads ENHRY; CDR2 reads SYGVKD.

The gene calls are TRBV14 and TRBJ2-1, with 12 positions matching TRBD2. Unmatched junction bases numbered 18, after V lost 5 bases and J lost 1 base. Germline-derived CDR1 and CDR2 are SGHDN and FVKESK. The CDR3 length is 21 residues. The DNA for the CDR3 is TGTGCCAGCAGCACCCCCCTGGAGCTAGCGGGGGGGTTAAATTCCTACAATGAGCAGTTCTTC. It yields the protein CASSTPLELAGGLNSYNEQFF. The full variable domain, completed using reference TRBV14 and TRBJ2-1, is EAGVTQFPSHSVIEKGQTVTLRCDPISGHDNLYWYRRVMGKEIKFLLHFVKESKQDESGMPNNRFLAERTGGTYSTLKVQPAELEDSGVYFCASSTPLELAGGLNSYNEQFFGPGTRLTVL.

The genes are TRBV18 and TRBJ2-1; D unresolved. CDR1 and CDR2 from the germline V gene are KGHSH and LQKENI. Trimming left V 3 bases short and J 2 bases short, with 11 bases between. The CDR3 loop spans 15 amino acids. The CDR3 nucleotides read TGTGCCAGCTCACCGGATAAGGTCCCCTACAATGAGCAGTTCTTC. This codes for CASSPDKVPYNEQFF.

This clonotype was observed many times. The chain joins TRBV29-1 to TRBJ2-3; no clear D. The CDR3 has 14 amino acids. V was shortened by 4 bases and J by 0 bases, with 11 bases between the two germline ends. Looked up from germline, CDR1 is SQVTM and CDR2 is ANQGSEA. CDR3 amino acids: CSVVGNPSTDTQYF. DNA for the CDR3: TGCAGCGTTGTCGGCAATCCTAGCACAGATACGCAGTATTTT.

J is TRBJ2-1 and V is TRBV6-5; D gene uncertain. Germline CDR1 and CDR2: MNHEY and SVGAGI. The CDR3 has 15 amino acids. V was clipped by 3 bases and J by 5 bases, with 14 bases between them. The CDR3 region is CASSYPPGMDNEQFF. The CDR3 bases are TGTGCCAGCAGTTATCCCCCGGGTATGGACAATGAGCAGTTCTTC.

In its sample, this clonotype was seen a few times. The CDR3 protein is CSANEGGGGQYF. The CDR3 DNA follows: TGCAGTGCGAACGAGGGGGGGGGCGGGCAGTATTTT. The rearrangement links TRBV20-1 to TRBJ2-3, with D possibly matching TRBD2 (7 bases). Germline CDR1 DFQATT, CDR2 SNEGSKA (reference sequence). With 6 bases removed from V and 11 bases from J, the gap between germline ends came to 18 bases. CDR3 size: 12 residues.

This clonotype has a handful of counts. The rearrangement links TRBV29-1 to TRBJ1-2; 8 positions match TRBD1. This CDR3 region has 14 residues. Germline trimming cut 4 bases from V and 5 bases from J; bases unmatched to any gene: 9. Per the germline V gene, CDR1 is SQVTM and CDR2 is ANQGSEA. The CDR3 nucleotides read TGCAGCGTTGTCTCCCCCAGGGGGCATTATGGCTACACCTTC. Its translation: CSVVSPRGHYGYTF.

This clonotype was counted between two and nine times. The CDR3 sequence: CASSPDHLRNTGELFF. DNA for the CDR3: TGCGCCAGCAGTCCCGACCACCTCAGGAACACCGGGGAGCTGTTTTTT. J is TRBJ2-2 and V is TRBV5-1; no firm D call. Trimming removed 5 bases from V and 1 base from J, with 15 bases in between. CDR3 length: 16 amino acids. Germline-derived CDR1 and CDR2 are SGHRS and YFSETQ.